This T cell receptor beta chain was sequenced for a study of blood T cells in healthy people across ages. Germline assignment: CDR1 DFQATT and CDR2 SNEGSKA (reference sequence). CDR3 length: 13 residues. V lost 5 bases to trimming and J lost 3 bases, with 13 bases between them. A J-beta primer mix and a sample-barcoded 5' primer were used in a second PCR of roughly 7 to 12 cycles. TCRdb recomputed calls from the 5' RACE reads with MiXCR, one row per CDR3 protein. The sample carries about 1,500,000 distinct CDR3 sequences, about 28% recorded once. The receptor was isolated from a woman in her twenties or thirties in good health. The genes are TRBV20-1 and TRBJ1-1, with D maybe TRBD1 (5 bases). The sample consisted of blood. Here the CDR3 DNA reads TGCAGTGCTCGAGGATGGGGGGACACTGAAGCTTTCTTT. This sequence encodes CSARGWGDTEAFF.